This T cell receptor beta chain came from a study of blood T cell repertoires in COVID-19. V shed 4 bases, J shed 3 bases, and the junction held 1 base outside the gene matches. This CDR3 has 15 residues. Germline CDR1 and CDR2: PRHDT and FYEKMQ (reference sequence). The data were produced by immunoSEQ multiplex PCR, yet TCRdb's version contains in-frame clones alone and is incomplete. The sample has 15,000 or so clones, approximately 83% seen once. The sequence derives from a human donor in a cohort sampled during active COVID-19. The chain uses TRBV13 and TRBJ2-5; 14 nucleotides align to TRBD2. The sample was peripheral blood. Here the CDR3 reads CASSSTSGGEETQYF. In DNA, the CDR3 is TGTGCCAGCAGCTCGACTAGCGGGGGGGAAGAGACCCAGTACTTC.